This T cell receptor (beta chain) appears in the sequencing data of a study of CD8 T cells in Susac syndrome. When the RNA was reverse transcribed, random hexamers were used with an input of roughly 0.45 to 1 ug. immunoSEQ multiplex PCR amplified TCR beta CDR3 across 54 Vbeta, 13 Jbeta. TCRdb recomputed calls from the immunoSEQ multiplex PCR reads with MiXCR, one row per CDR3 protein. The sample has around 270,000 distinct CDR3 sequences; 89% are singletons. V was clipped by 4 bases and J by 2 bases; unmatched bases: 13. CDR1 is MNHNS, CDR2 SASEGT, per germline. The CDR3 runs 18 residues. This clonotype was seen a single time.

Source material: CD8+ T cells from PBMCs. This sequence was found in a human donor with multiple sclerosis. The rearrangement links TRBV6-1 to TRBJ2-7, with 11 bases aligning to TRBD2. The CDR3 bases are TGTGCCAGCAGTGTTGAGGTCCCACTAGCGGGGGATGCCTACGAGCAGTACTTC. Encoded protein: CASSVEVPLAGDAYEQYF.